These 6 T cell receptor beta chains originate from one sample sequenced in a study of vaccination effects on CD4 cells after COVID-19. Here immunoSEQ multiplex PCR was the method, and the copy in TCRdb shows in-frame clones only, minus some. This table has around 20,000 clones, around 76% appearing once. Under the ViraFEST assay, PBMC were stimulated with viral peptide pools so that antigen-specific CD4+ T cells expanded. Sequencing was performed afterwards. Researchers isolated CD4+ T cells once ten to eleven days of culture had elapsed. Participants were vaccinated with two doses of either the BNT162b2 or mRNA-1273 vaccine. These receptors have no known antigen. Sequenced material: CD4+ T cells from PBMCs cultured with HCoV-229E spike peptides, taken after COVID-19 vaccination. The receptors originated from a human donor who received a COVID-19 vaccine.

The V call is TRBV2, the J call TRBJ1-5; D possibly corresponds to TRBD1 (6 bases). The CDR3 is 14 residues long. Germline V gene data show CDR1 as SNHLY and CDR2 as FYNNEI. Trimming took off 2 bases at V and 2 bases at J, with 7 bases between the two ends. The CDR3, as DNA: TGTGCCAGCAGTGAATCAGGGGGCAATCAGCCCCAGCATTTT. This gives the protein CASSESGGNQPQHF.

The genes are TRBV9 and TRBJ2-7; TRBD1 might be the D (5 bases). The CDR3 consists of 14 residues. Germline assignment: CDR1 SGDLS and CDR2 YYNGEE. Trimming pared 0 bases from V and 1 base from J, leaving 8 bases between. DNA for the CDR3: TGTGCCAGCAGCGTAGCAACAGGTTCCTACGAGCAGTACTTC. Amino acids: CASSVATGSYEQYF. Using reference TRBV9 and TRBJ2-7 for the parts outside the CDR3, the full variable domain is DSGVTQTPKHLITATGQRVTLRCSPRSGDLSVYWYQQSLDQGLQFLIQYYNGEERAKGNILERFSAQQFPDLHSELNLSSLELGDSALYFCASSVATGSYEQYFGPGTRLTVT.

CDR3: CASPVTGRTPLYEQYF. In nucleotides, the CDR3 is TGTGCCAGCCCTGTCACGGGAAGGACGCCTCTATACGAGCAGTACTTC. The chain is built from TRBV21-1 and TRBJ2-7; TRBD2 is the table's D call, not checked against the DNA. TRBV21-1 is flagged as a pseudogene. This CDR3 contains 16 residues.

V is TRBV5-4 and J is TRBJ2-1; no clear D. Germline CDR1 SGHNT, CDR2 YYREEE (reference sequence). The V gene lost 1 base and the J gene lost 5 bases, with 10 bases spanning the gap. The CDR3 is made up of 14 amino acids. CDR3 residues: CASSLLLGNNEQFF. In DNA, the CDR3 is TGTGCCAGCAGCTTGTTGTTAGGTAACAATGAGCAGTTCTTC. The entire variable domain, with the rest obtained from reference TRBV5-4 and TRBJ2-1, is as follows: ETGVTQSPTHLIKTRGQQVTLRCSSQSGHNTVSWYQQALGQGPQFIFQYYREEENGRGNFPPRFSGLQFPNYSSELNVNALELDDSALYLCASSLLLGNNEQFFGPGTRLTVL.

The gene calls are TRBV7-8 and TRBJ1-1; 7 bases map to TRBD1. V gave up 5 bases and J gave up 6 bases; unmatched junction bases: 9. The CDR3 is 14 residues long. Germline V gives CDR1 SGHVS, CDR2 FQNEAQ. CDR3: CASSPTQGFSEAFF. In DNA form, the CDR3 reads TGTGCCAGCAGCCCCACACAGGGGTTCTCTGAAGCTTTCTTT.

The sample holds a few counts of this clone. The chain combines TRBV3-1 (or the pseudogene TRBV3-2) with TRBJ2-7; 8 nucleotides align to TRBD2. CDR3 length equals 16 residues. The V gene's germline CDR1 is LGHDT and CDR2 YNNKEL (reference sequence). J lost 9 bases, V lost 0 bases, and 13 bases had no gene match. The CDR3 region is CASSQDMSGRAVGQYF. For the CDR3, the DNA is TGTGCCAGCAGCCAAGATATGAGCGGGAGAGCGGTCGGGCAGTACTTC.